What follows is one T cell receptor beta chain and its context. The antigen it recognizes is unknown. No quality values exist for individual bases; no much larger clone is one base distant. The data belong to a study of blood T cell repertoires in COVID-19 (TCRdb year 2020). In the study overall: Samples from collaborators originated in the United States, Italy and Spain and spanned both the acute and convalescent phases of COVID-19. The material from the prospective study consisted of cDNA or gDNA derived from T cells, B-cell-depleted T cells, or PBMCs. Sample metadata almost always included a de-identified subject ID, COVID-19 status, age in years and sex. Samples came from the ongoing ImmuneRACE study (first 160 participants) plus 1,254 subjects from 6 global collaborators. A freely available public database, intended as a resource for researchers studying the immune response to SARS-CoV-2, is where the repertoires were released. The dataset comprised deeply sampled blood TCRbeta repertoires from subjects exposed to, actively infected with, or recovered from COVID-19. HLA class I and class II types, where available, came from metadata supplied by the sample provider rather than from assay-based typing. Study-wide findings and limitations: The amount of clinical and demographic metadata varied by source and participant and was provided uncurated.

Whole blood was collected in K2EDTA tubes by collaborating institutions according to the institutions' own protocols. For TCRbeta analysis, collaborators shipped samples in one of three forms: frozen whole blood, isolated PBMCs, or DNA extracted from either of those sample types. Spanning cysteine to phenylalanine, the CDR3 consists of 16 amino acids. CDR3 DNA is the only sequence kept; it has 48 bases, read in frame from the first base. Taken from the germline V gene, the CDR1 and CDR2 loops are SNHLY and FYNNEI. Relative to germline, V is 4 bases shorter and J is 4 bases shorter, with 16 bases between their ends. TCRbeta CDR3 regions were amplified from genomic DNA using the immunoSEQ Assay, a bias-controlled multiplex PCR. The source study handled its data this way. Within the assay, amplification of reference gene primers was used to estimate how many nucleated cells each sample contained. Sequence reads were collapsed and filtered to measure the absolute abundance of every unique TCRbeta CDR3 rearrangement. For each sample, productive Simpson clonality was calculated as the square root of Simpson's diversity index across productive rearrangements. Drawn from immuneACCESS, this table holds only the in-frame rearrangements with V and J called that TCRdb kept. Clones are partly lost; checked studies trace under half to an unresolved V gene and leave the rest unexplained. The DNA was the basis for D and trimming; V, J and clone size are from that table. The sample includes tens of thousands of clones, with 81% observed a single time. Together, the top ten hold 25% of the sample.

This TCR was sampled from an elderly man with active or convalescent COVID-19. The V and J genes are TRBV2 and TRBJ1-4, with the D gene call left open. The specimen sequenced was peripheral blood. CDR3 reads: CASSGGAQPLNEKLFF. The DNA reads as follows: TGTGCCAGCAGTGGAGGTGCTCAGCCGCTTAATGAAAAACTGTTTTTT.